This T cell receptor beta chain came from a study of monozygotic twins with inflammatory bowel disease. Incorporation of UMIs carrying a 6-nucleotide sample barcode was performed by template switching. TCRdb reanalyzed the 5' RACE reads and collapses them to one entry per CDR3 protein, without DNA. The ten most abundant clones cover approximately 2.4% of a sample with about 440,000 distinct CDR3 sequences. The CDR3 has 14 residues. Germline assignment: CDR1 SNHLY and CDR2 FYNNEI. The origin of this receptor is a human donor with ulcerative colitis or Crohn's disease, or a healthy co-twin of an affected twin (not recorded which). Sequenced input: blood. The chain links TRBV2 to TRBJ1-4; TCRdb reports TRBD1, a call that lacks DNA to check it against. CDR3: CASQGRDRSEKLFF.